Below are 26 T cell receptor beta chains sequenced from a single sample in a study of cytomegalovirus exposure and HLA in healthy donors. The PCR was carried out with 60 Vbeta primers and 13 Jbeta primers. Repertoires were generated with immunoSEQ multiplex PCR, while TCRdb's copy carries only in-frame clones and drops some. Here the sample spans about 140,000 clones, almost 85% being singletons. Material for sequencing was PBMCs. These TCRs come from a man aged 18 to 29 in good health and CMV-seropositive.

CDR3 bases: TGTGCCAGCAGTGAAGCGAGTCAGGGGCCCCAGCATTTT. It yields the protein CASSEASQGPQHF. The gene calls are TRBV6-1 and TRBJ1-5, with a possible D match to TRBD1 (5 bases). There are 13 residues in the CDR3. V shed 0 bases and J shed 9 bases, with 9 bases lying between them. Germline CDR1 reads MNHNS; CDR2 reads SASEGT.

This chain connects TRBV30 to TRBJ1-1; D uncertain. Germline values: CDR1 GTSNPN, CDR2 SVGIG (reference sequence). The V and J ends lost 0 bases and 1 base respectively, with 15 bases between them. The CDR3 totals 16 residues. The CDR3 loop reads CAWSVFEWSGNTEAFF. CDR3 nucleotides: TGTGCCTGGAGTGTTTTCGAGTGGTCAGGGAACACTGAAGCTTTCTTT.

This chain links TRBV6-4 with TRBJ1-2; no clear D gene. The CDR3 is made up of 14 amino acids. Germline values: CDR1 MRHNA, CDR2 SNTAGT. V dropped 2 bases and J dropped 5 bases, with 12 bases sitting between them. The CDR3 DNA follows: TGTGCCAGCAGTGACGGAGCGGAAACTTATGGCTACACCTTC. Its protein product is CASSDGAETYGYTF.

The chain recombines TRBV9 with TRBJ2-1; D gene ambiguous. The CDR3 is 14 amino acids. Germline-derived CDR1 and CDR2 are SGDLS and YYNGEE. Trimming removed 0 bases from V and 6 bases from J, with 10 bases in between. CDR3 sequence: CASSVAKRSNEQFF. The CDR3 DNA reads TGTGCCAGCAGCGTAGCGAAGCGATCCAATGAGCAGTTCTTC.

The rearrangement links TRBV5-6 to TRBJ1-3; no reliable D call. Trimming removed 1 base from V and 2 bases from J, with 7 bases in between. CDR1 is SGHDT and CDR2 is YYEEEE in the germline V gene. This CDR3 has 14 amino acids. The CDR3 spells CASSLRGAGNTIYF. The CDR3 coding sequence is TGTGCCAGCAGCTTGCGGGGAGCTGGAAACACCATATATTTT.

This chain connects TRBV6-5 to TRBJ1-5, with D possibly TRBD1 on 5 matching bases. Trimming took off 4 bases at V and 6 bases at J, with 19 bases between the two ends. The CDR3 spans 16 residues. Germline assignment: CDR1 MNHEY and CDR2 SVGAGI. CDR3 in amino acids: CASSSRVRGVRQPQHF. CDR3 DNA sequence: TGTGCCAGCAGTTCAAGGGTTCGGGGGGTGCGTCAGCCCCAGCATTTT.

J is TRBJ2-3 and V is TRBV9; 8 bases match TRBD2. The CDR3 contains 16 residues. CDR1 and CDR2 (germline): SGDLS, YYNGEE. The V gene end was trimmed by 0 bases and the J gene end by 1 base; junction bases not matched to a gene: 4. CDR3 in amino acids: CASSVATGRGTDTQYF. The DNA of the CDR3 is TGTGCCAGCAGCGTAGCTACCGGGAGGGGCACAGATACGCAGTATTTT.

This sequence joins TRBV19 and TRBJ2-7; a weak D match, TRBD1 (6 bases). V was shortened by 8 bases and J by 3 bases, with 11 bases between the two germline ends. CDR3 length equals 12 residues. Germline V gene sequence: CDR1 LNHDA, CDR2 SQIVND (reference sequence). The CDR3 region is CASSGVDYEQYF. The CDR3, as DNA: TGTGCCAGTTCAGGGGTAGACTACGAGCAGTACTTC.

The chain uses TRBV14 and TRBJ1-1; D not resolved. The CDR3 runs 16 residues. From germline, CDR1 is SGHDN and CDR2 FVKESK. The V end was cut by 2 bases, the J end by 0 bases, with 13 bases between. The CDR3 loop reads CASSQRRERMNTEAFF. CDR3 nucleotides: TGTGCCAGCAGCCAACGTAGGGAGAGGATGAACACTGAAGCTTTCTTT.

V is TRBV29-1 and J is TRBJ1-1, with D possibly being TRBD1 (5 bases). V lost 4 bases and J lost 7, with 10 bases in between. The CDR3 has 11 residues. The germline gives CDR1 SQVTM, CDR2 ANQGSEA. The CDR3: CSVVQGIEAFF. For the CDR3, the DNA is TGCAGCGTTGTTCAGGGAATTGAAGCTTTCTTT.

This clone was seen a few times. The chain links TRBV2 to TRBJ2-7; D uncertain. This CDR3 spans 11 amino acids. Germline V gives CDR1 SNHLY, CDR2 FYNNEI. Trimming pared 6 bases from V and 2 bases from J, leaving 5 bases between. CDR3 loop: CASRLPYEQYF. The CDR3 DNA reads TGTGCCAGCAGGCTACCCTACGAGCAGTACTTC. The full variable domain, its missing parts supplied by reference TRBV2 and TRBJ2-7, is EPEVTQTPSHQVTQMGQEVILRCVPISNHLYFYWYRQILGQKVEFLVSFYNNEISEKSEIFDDQFSVERPDGSNFTLKIRSTKLEDSAMYFCASRLPYEQYFGPGTRLTVT.

The chain links TRBV5-1 to TRBJ1-3; tentatively, D is TRBD1 (5 bases). This CDR3 contains 11 residues. V shed 0 bases and J shed 14 bases, with 9 bases lying between them. The germline V gene encodes CDR1 SGHRS and CDR2 YFSETQ. The CDR3 bases are TGCGCCAGCAGCTTGGAAGGGGCCTTATATTTT. This sequence encodes CASSLEGALYF.

This clone was detected only once. This chain joins TRBV4-1 and TRBJ2-7; TRBD2 agrees at 11 bases. Germline-derived CDR1 and CDR2 are MGHRA and YSYEKL. With V trimmed by 4 bases and J by 3 bases, 2 bases remained unmatched. The CDR3 consists of 14 residues. CDR3 coding DNA: TGCGCCAGCAGCCTTGGGACTAGCGGCTACGAGCAGTACTTC. It codes for CASSLGTSGYEQYF.

The chain is built from TRBV7-9 and TRBJ2-7; D unresolved. This CDR3 is 14 amino acids long. From germline, CDR1 is SEHNR and CDR2 FQNEAQ (reference sequence). Trimming cost V 7 bases and J 0 bases, with 13 bases left between them. CDR3 region: CASTPESFSYEQYF. The CDR3 DNA is TGTGCCAGCACCCCGGAGTCGTTCTCCTACGAGCAGTACTTC.

This rearrangement joins TRBV30 to TRBJ2-7, with a tentative D call TRBD1 (5 bases). Trimming pared 5 bases from V and 6 bases from J, leaving 11 bases between. The CDR3 is made up of 11 amino acids. The germline V gene encodes CDR1 GTSNPN and CDR2 SVGIG (reference sequence). CDR3 amino acids: CAWGAGGEQYF. The CDR3 DNA follows: TGTGCCTGGGGGGCAGGCGGCGAGCAGTACTTC. The full variable domain, with the rest looked up from reference TRBV30 and TRBJ2-7, is SQTIHQWPATLVQPVGSPLSLECTVEGTSNPNLYWYRQAAGRGLQLLFYSVGIGQISSEVPQNLSASRPQDRQFILSSKKLLLSDSGFYLCAWGAGGEQYFGPGTRLTVT.

This clone was found a few times. The rearrangement links TRBV7-2 to TRBJ1-2, with 9 bases matching TRBD1. The CDR3 consists of 13 residues. Unmatched junction bases numbered 1, after V lost 2 bases and J lost 6 bases. Germline V lookup: CDR1 SGHTA, CDR2 FQGNSA. The CDR3 DNA follows: TGTGCCAGCAGCTTAAGACAGGGGGATGGCTACACCTTC. Translation: CASSLRQGDGYTF.

The V and J genes are TRBV6-5 and TRBJ2-5; possible D gene TRBD2, 6 bases. The CDR3 extends over 14 amino acids. CDR1 MNHEY and CDR2 SVGAGI come from the germline V gene. Trimming left V 2 bases short and J 5 bases short, with 12 bases between. The CDR3 DNA follows: TGTGCCAGCAGTTACGGCGGGGCTGGGGAGACCCAGTACTTC. It codes for CASSYGGAGETQYF.

The rearrangement uses TRBV9 and TRBJ2-5; TRBD2 agrees at 7 bases. The V gene end was trimmed by 0 bases and the J gene end by 5 bases; junction bases not matched to a gene: 7. CDR1 and CDR2 (germline): SGDLS, YYNGEE. The CDR3 contains 15 residues. CDR3 sequence reads: CASSVGGRAFETQYF. The CDR3 nucleotides read TGTGCCAGCAGCGTAGGAGGGAGGGCCTTTGAGACCCAGTACTTC.

The chain joins TRBV5-1 to TRBJ2-7; 8 bases are shared with TRBD1. This CDR3 contains 14 residues. Losses at the gene ends were 4 bases for V and 2 bases for J; bases not matched to a gene: 5. Germline V gives CDR1 SGHRS, CDR2 YFSETQ. CDR3 nucleotide sequence: TGCGCCAGCAGCCCCGGGACAGGCGCCTACGAGCAGTACTTC. Protein product: CASSPGTGAYEQYF.

V gene TRBV6-5 combines with J gene TRBJ2-2; no clear D. From germline, CDR1 is MNHEY and CDR2 SVGAGI. The CDR3 consists of 14 residues. Trimming removed 10 bases at V and 7 bases at J, with 19 bases between. DNA of the CDR3: TGTGCCATCGGCTCCCAGCGTAGAGTCGGGGAGCTGTTTTTT. Translating gives CAIGSQRRVGELFF.

V usage is TRBV2 and J usage is TRBJ2-7; no definite D call. The length of the CDR3 is 10 residues. With 5 bases removed from V and 6 bases from J, the gap between germline ends came to 5 bases. Germline values: CDR1 SNHLY, CDR2 FYNNEI. CDR3 sequence: CASSRSEQYF. The CDR3 bases are TGTGCCAGCAGTAGGAGCGAGCAGTACTTC. The variable domain in full, completed from reference TRBV2 and TRBJ2-7, reads EPEVTQTPSHQVTQMGQEVILRCVPISNHLYFYWYRQILGQKVEFLVSFYNNEISEKSEIFDDQFSVERPDGSNFTLKIRSTKLEDSAMYFCASSRSEQYFGPGTRLTVT.

The chain uses TRBV2 and TRBJ1-5; no reliable D call. With 6 bases removed from V and 4 bases from J, the gap between germline ends came to 10 bases. Per germline, CDR1 SNHLY and CDR2 FYNNEI. The CDR3 is made up of 13 amino acids. CDR3 sequence: CASSARINQPQHF. The CDR3, as DNA: TGTGCCAGCAGCGCCAGGATTAATCAGCCCCAGCATTTT.

This rearrangement joins TRBV5-1 to TRBJ1-2; maybe TRBD1 (6 bases). V shed 0 bases and J shed 5 bases, with 11 bases lying between them. Germline-derived CDR1 and CDR2 are SGHRS and YFSETQ. The CDR3 has 14 amino acids. The CDR3 DNA reads as TGCGCCAGCAGCTTGGGGACAGAAACTTATGGCTACACCTTC. Translating gives CASSLGTETYGYTF.

The chain links TRBV5-1 to TRBJ1-2, with 7 bases that match TRBD1. Germline-derived CDR1 and CDR2 are SGHRS and YFSETQ. The CDR3 runs 15 residues. The V and J ends lost 4 bases and 0 bases, in that order; junction bases with no gene match: 6. The CDR3 coding sequence is TGCGCCAGCAGCCCCCGGGACAGACCTAACTATGGCTACACCTTC. This gives the protein CASSPRDRPNYGYTF.

The chain carries TRBV5-6 and TRBJ2-1; the match to TRBD2 covers 7 bases. The CDR3 runs 16 residues. Losses at the gene ends were 5 bases for V and 7 bases for J; bases not matched to a gene: 15. The germline CDR1 and CDR2 sequences are SGHDT and YYEEEE. The CDR3 loop reads CASSHTYRDYMNEQFF. The CDR3 DNA sequence: TGTGCCAGCAGTCATACATACCGGGACTATATGAATGAGCAGTTCTTC.

There are a few counts of this clone. The J gene is TRBJ2-5, the V gene TRBV2; the D gene is possibly TRBD1 (5 bases). CDR1 and CDR2 (germline): SNHLY, FYNNEI. The germline V and J ends were trimmed by 6 bases and 3 bases, with 20 bases remaining between them. This CDR3 contains 16 residues. CDR3 protein: CASSQNQGGVKETQYF. For the CDR3, the DNA is TGTGCCAGCAGCCAAAACCAGGGCGGCGTTAAAGAGACCCAGTACTTC.